These 13 T cell receptor beta chains share one sample of origin, sequenced in a study of blood T cell repertoires in COVID-19. Clones were sequenced by immunoSEQ multiplex PCR, and TCRdb holds only the in-frame ones, with some missing. The table includes 300,000 to 350,000 clones, around four fifths detected once. What was sequenced was peripheral blood. These receptors came from a man younger than 45 with active or convalescent COVID-19.

The chain is built from TRBV6-5 and TRBJ1-2, with 9 positions matching TRBD1. The trim removed 1 base at V and 4 bases at J, leaving 4 bases unmatched. The germline gives CDR1 MNHEY, CDR2 SVGAGI. The CDR3 runs to 15 residues. The chain's CDR3 is CASSYYRGRFYGYTF. The CDR3 DNA follows: TGTGCCAGCAGTTACTACAGGGGGCGCTTCTATGGCTACACCTTC.

This CDR3 is CASSRQGARYEQYF. DNA of the CDR3: TGTGCCAGCAGTCGACAGGGGGCACGGTACGAGCAGTACTTC. This chain joins TRBV27 and TRBJ2-7; 10 positions agree with TRBD1. This CDR3 has 14 amino acids. CDR1 is MNHEY and CDR2 is SMNVEV in the germline V gene (reference sequence). Losses at the gene ends were 5 bases for V and 4 bases for J; bases not matched to a gene: 5.

The rearrangement links TRBV18 to TRBJ2-1, with D possibly being TRBD2 (5 bases). Between the trimmed V and J ends, which lost 2 bases and 7 bases, there was a span of 15 bases. CDR1 is KGHSH and CDR2 is LQKENI in the germline V gene. The CDR3 is 15 amino acids. CDR3 amino acids: CASSPSQAGSNEQFF. CDR3 nucleotides: TGTGCCAGCTCACCATCCCAGGCGGGTTCTAATGAGCAGTTCTTC.

The chain recombines TRBV7-7 with TRBJ2-3, with D tentatively TRBD2 (7 bases). V dropped 2 bases and J dropped 4 bases, with 19 bases sitting between them. Germline CDR1 SSHAT, CDR2 FNYEAQ (reference sequence). This CDR3 spans 17 amino acids. The CDR3, as DNA: TGTGCCAGCAGCTTAAATTCACCGGGGGGCGGCGCAGATACGCAGTATTTT. It translates to CASSLNSPGGGADTQYF.

CDR3 sequence: CASSPLGYSLGDTEAFF. The CDR3 DNA sequence: TGCGCCAGCAGCCCCCTAGGTTATTCCCTCGGGGACACTGAAGCTTTCTTT. This chain uses TRBV4-1 with TRBJ1-1; D not resolved. CDR3 size: 17 residues. Germline V gene lookup returns CDR1 MGHRA and CDR2 YSYEKL. V was clipped by 4 bases and J by 3 bases, with 21 bases between them.

The DNA for the CDR3 is TGTGCCACCAGTGACCTTAGATCTGGGGCCAACGTCCTGACTTTC. Its protein product is CATSDLRSGANVLTF. The chain uses TRBV24-1 and TRBJ2-6; D remains unclear. The CDR3 extends over 15 amino acids. Germline V lookup: CDR1 KGHDR, CDR2 SFDVKD. The V and J ends lost 4 bases and 1 base respectively, with 7 bases between them.

The V call is TRBV24-1, the J call TRBJ2-7; 9 bases match TRBD1. The CDR3 runs to 13 residues. The trim removed 5 bases at V and 3 bases at J, leaving 1 base unmatched. Germline CDR1 KGHDR, CDR2 SFDVKD. DNA for the CDR3: TGTGCCACCAGTGCGACAGGGGGCTACGAGCAGTACTTC. This codes for CATSATGGYEQYF.

The chain joins TRBV7-9 to TRBJ1-1, with D possibly TRBD1 on 5 matching bases. The length of the CDR3 is 13 residues. Deletions cut 3 bases from V and 10 bases from J, with 15 bases between. Germline V gene data show CDR1 as SEHNR and CDR2 as FQNEAQ (reference sequence). CDR3 protein: CASSFYQGGLAFF. CDR3 DNA: TGTGCCAGCAGCTTCTACCAGGGAGGGTTAGCTTTCTTT.

This chain links TRBV7-8 with TRBJ2-1, with D possibly being TRBD2 (6 bases). Germline CDR1 SGHVS, CDR2 FQNEAQ. The CDR3 is 13 residues long. The V gene lost 3 bases and the J gene lost 7 bases, with 10 bases spanning the gap. CDR3 region: CASSLPEGNEQFF. The CDR3 nucleotides are TGTGCCAGCAGCTTGCCGGAGGGGAATGAGCAGTTCTTC.

The rearrangement uses TRBV30 and TRBJ1-4; tentative D call: TRBD1 (6 bases). Per the germline V gene, CDR1 is GTSNPN and CDR2 is SVGIG (reference sequence). This CDR3 region has 14 residues. Trimming removed 4 bases at V and 2 bases at J, with 11 bases between. DNA for the CDR3: TGTGCCTGGACAGGGGAGACGACTAATGAAAAACTGTTTTTT. This gives the protein CAWTGETTNEKLFF.

This clone was recorded a few times. The chain combines TRBV28 with TRBJ1-5; TRBD1 matches 7 bases. Germline V lookup: CDR1 MDHEN, CDR2 SYDVKM. With 6 bases clipped from V and 4 bases from J, the junction kept 9 bases outside the gene matches. This CDR3 spans 15 amino acids. The CDR3 loop reads CASSHAEQGNQPQHF. Written as DNA, the CDR3 is TGTGCCAGCAGCCATGCTGAACAGGGGAATCAGCCCCAGCATTTT.

This rearrangement joins TRBV29-1 to TRBJ2-3; D may be TRBD2 (6 bases). Germline CDR1 SQVTM, CDR2 ANQGSEA. CDR3 length equals 14 residues. Trimming pared 4 bases from V and 1 base from J, leaving 12 bases between. The CDR3 reads CSVGASDRTDTQYF. DNA of the CDR3: TGCAGCGTTGGGGCTAGCGACCGCACAGATACGCAGTATTTT.

About this clone itself: Other DNA sequences from this sample encode an identical CDR3 as well. The V call is TRBV24-1, the J call TRBJ2-2; TRBD1 matches at 8 bases. Germline loops: CDR1 KGHDR, CDR2 SFDVKD. The CDR3 covers 16 residues. The V and J ends lost 2 bases and 4 bases, in that order; junction bases with no gene match: 5. Here the CDR3 reads CATSDSGTGRTGELFF. For the CDR3, the DNA is TGTGCCACCAGTGATTCCGGGACAGGCCGCACCGGGGAGCTGTTTTTT.